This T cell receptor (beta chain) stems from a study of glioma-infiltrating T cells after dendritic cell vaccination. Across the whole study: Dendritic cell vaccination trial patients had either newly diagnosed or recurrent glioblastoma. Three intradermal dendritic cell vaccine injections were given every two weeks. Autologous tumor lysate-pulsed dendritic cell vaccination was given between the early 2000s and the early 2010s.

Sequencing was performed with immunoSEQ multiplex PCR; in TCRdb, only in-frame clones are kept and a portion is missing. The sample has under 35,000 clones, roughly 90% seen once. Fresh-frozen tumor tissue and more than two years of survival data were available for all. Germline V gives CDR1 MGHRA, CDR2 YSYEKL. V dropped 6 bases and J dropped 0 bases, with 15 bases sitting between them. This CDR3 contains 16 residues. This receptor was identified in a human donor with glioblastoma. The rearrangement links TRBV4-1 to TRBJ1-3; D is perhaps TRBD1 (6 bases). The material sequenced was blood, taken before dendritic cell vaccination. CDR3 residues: CASRPQGSPSGNTIYF. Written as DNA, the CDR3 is TGCGCCAGCAGACCGCAGGGGTCCCCCTCTGGAAACACCATATATTTT.